This is a list of T cell receptor beta chains from one sample in a study of blood T cell repertoires in COVID-19. Produced via immunoSEQ multiplex PCR; TCRdb's table is partial and in-frame only. The sample shows 200,000 to 300,000 clones, around 90% of them seen only once. The sequenced sample was peripheral blood. The receptors derive from an elderly man with acute or convalescent COVID-19. Each CDR3 is given with its conserved first and last residue. Each record gives: clone size, V gene, J gene, D gene, CDR3 DNA, CDR3 protein. The D gene is left open where the match is weak. Clone size is not always given. Where it is, it says once, few, many or a class for expanded clones.

>once|TRBV29-1|TRBJ2-7|NA
TGCAGCGTCGTAGACCAGCCGGGGTTGCAGTACTTC
CSVVDQPGLQYF
>NA|TRBV27|TRBJ2-1|TRBD2
TGTGCCAGCAGTTTAGCGGGGGGGCTTCAGTTCTTC
CASSLAGGLQFF
>NA|TRBV3-1/TRBV3-2|TRBJ1-2|NA
TGTGCCAGCAGCCATGGCCCCGACAGGTATGGCTACACCTTC
CASSHGPDRYGYTF
>once|TRBV15|TRBJ2-2|TRBD1
TGTGCCACCAGCAGAGATCGAGGGGGCTACACCGGGGAGCTGTTTTTT
CATSRDRGGYTGELFF
>NA|TRBV9|TRBJ1-2|NA
TGTGCCAGCAGCGTCACAGGACTCGGGGGCTATGGCTACACCTTC
CASSVTGLGGYGYTF
>NA|TRBV19|TRBJ2-3|TRBD2
TGTGCCAGTAGTATAGAGACTAGCGGGGGGGCTTACGATACGCAGTATTTT
CASSIETSGGAYDTQYF
>few|TRBV5-5|TRBJ2-7|TRBD2
TGTGCCAGCAGCTTGGTCGGCGGGAGTACCTACGAGCAGTACTTC
CASSLVGGSTYEQYF
>NA|TRBV18|TRBJ1-6|TRBD1
TGTGCCAGCTCACCAGGGGACAGCAATTCACCCCTCCACTTT
CASSPGDSNSPLHF
>once|TRBV6-6|TRBJ1-4|NA
TGTGCCAGCAGTTTAGAGGGCGCTTCAGAAAAACTGTTTTTT
CASSLEGASEKLFF
>NA|TRBV19|TRBJ1-5|NA
TGTGCCAGTAGTATGAGAGGAATTAGCAATCAGCCCCAGCATTTT
CASSMRGISNQPQHF
>few|TRBV6-2/TRBV6-3|TRBJ2-2|NA
TGTGCCAGCAGTTACCAATCCCCGAACACCGGGGAGCTGTTTTTT
CASSYQSPNTGELFF
>NA|TRBV5-6|TRBJ2-5|TRBD1
TGTGCCAGCAGCCCGAACAGGGGATGGACCCAGTACTTC
CASSPNRGWTQYF